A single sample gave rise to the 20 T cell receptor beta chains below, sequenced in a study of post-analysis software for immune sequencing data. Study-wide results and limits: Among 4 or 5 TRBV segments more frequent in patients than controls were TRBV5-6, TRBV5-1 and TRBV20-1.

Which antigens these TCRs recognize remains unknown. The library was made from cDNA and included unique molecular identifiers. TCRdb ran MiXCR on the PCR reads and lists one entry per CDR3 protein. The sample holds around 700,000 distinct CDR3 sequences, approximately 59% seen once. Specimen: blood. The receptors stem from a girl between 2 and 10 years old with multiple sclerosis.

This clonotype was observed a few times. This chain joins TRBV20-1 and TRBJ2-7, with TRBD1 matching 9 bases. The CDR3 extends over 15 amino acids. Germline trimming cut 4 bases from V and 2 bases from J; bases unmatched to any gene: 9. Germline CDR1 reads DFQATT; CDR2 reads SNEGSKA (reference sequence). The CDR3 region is CSAINRGHLTYEQYF. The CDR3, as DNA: TGCAGTGCTATTAACAGGGGGCATTTAACCTACGAGCAGTACTTC.

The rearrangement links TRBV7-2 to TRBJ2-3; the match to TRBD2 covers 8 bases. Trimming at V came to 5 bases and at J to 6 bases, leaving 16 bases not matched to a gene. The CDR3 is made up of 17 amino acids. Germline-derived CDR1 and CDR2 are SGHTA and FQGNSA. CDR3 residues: CASSIRGTRGSLDTQYF. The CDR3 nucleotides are TGTGCCAGCAGCATTAGGGGGACTAGAGGTTCACTGGATACGCAGTATTTT.

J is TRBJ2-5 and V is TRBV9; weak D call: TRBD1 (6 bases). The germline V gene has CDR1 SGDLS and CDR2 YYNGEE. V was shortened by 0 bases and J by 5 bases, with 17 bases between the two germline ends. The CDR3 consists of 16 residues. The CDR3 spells CASSVGAGGAGETQYF. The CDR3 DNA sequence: TGTGCCAGCAGCGTAGGGGCTGGGGGCGCAGGGGAGACCCAGTACTTC.

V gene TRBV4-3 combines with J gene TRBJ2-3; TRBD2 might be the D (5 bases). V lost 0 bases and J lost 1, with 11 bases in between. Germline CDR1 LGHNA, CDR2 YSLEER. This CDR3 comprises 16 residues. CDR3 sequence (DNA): TGCGCCAGCAGCCAAGATGTCGCCGGGGGCACAGATACGCAGTATTTT. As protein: CASSQDVAGGTDTQYF.

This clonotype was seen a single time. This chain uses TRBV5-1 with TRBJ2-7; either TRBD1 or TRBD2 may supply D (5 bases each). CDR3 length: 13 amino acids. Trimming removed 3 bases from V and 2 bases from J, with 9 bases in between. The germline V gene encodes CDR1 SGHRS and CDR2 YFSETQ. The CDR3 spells CASSWGGPYEQYF. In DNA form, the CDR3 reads TGCGCCAGCAGCTGGGGCGGGCCCTACGAGCAGTACTTC. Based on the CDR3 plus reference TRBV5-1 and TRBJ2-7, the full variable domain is KAGVTQTPRYLIKTRGQQVTLSCSPISGHRSVSWYQQTPGQGLQFLFEYFSETQRNKGNFPGRFSGRQFSNSRSEMNVSTLELGDSALYLCASSWGGPYEQYFGPGTRLTVT.

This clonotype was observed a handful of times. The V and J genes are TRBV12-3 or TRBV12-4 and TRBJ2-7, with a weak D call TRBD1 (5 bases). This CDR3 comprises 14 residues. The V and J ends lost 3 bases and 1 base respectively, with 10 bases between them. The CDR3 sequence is CASSFQGRSYEQYF. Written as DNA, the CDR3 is TGTGCCAGCAGTTTCCAGGGAAGGTCCTACGAGCAGTACTTC.

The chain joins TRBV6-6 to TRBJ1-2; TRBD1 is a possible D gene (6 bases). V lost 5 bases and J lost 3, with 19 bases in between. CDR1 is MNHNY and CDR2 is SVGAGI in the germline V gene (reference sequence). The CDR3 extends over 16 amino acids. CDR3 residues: CASSNVRDKPYYGYTF. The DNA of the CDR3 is TGTGCCAGCAGTAACGTCCGGGACAAACCCTACTATGGCTACACCTTC.

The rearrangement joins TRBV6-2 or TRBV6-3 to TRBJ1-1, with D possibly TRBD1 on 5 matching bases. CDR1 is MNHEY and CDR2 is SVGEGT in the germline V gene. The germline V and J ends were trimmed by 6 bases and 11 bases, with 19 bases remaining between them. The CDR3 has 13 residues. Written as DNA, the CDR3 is TGTGCCAGCAGCGCCGGGACCGTTGCTTTGGCTTTCTTT. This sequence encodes CASSAGTVALAFF.

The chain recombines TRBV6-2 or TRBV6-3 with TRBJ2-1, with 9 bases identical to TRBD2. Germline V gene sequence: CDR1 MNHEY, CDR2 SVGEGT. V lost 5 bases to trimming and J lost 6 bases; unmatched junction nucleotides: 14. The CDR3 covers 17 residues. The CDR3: CASSIRFSGRSLNEQFF. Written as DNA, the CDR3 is TGTGCCAGCAGTATCCGTTTTAGCGGGAGATCACTCAATGAGCAGTTCTTC.

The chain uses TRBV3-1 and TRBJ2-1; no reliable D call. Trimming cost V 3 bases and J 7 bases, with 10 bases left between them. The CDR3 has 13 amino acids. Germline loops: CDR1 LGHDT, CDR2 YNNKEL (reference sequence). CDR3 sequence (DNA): TGTGCCAGCAGCCAGACTCCCCAAAATGAGCAGTTCTTC. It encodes CASSQTPQNEQFF.

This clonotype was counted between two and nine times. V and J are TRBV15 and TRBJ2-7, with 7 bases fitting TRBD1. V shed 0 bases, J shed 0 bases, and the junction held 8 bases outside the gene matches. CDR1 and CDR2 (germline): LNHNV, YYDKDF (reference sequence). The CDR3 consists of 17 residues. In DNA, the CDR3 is TGTGCCACCAGCAGAGATGGAGCGACAGGGAGCTCCTACGAGCAGTACTTC. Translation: CATSRDGATGSSYEQYF.

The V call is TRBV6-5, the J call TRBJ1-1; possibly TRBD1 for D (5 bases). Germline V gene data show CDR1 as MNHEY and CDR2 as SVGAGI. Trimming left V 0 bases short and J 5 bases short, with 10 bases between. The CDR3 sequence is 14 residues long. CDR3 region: CASSYSSKGTEAFF. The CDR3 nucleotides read TGTGCCAGCAGTTACTCTAGTAAGGGGACTGAAGCTTTCTTT.

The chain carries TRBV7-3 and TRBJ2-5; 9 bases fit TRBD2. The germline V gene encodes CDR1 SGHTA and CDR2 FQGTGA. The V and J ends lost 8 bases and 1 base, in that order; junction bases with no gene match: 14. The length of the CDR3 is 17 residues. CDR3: CASSRSGRWDFQETQYF. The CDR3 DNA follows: TGTGCCAGCTCTAGAAGCGGGAGGTGGGACTTCCAAGAGACCCAGTACTTC.

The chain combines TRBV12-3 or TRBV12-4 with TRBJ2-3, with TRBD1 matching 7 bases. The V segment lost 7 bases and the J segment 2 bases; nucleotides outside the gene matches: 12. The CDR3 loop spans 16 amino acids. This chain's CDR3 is CASKQFSTGITDTQYF. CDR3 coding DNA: TGTGCCAGCAAACAATTCTCGACAGGGATCACAGATACGCAGTATTTT.

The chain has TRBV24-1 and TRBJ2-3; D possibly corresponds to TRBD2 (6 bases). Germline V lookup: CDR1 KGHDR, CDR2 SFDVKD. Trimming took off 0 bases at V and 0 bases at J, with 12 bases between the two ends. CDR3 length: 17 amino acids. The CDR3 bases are TGTGCCACCAGTGATTTGCTAGGGACTCCTAGCACAGATACGCAGTATTTT. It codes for CATSDLLGTPSTDTQYF.

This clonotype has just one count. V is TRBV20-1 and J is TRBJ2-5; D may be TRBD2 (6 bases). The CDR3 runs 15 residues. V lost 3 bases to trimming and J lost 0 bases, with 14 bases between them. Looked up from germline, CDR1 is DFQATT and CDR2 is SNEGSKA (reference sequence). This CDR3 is CSASLTGDYQETQYF. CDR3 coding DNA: TGCAGTGCTAGCCTGACGGGGGACTACCAAGAGACCCAGTACTTC.

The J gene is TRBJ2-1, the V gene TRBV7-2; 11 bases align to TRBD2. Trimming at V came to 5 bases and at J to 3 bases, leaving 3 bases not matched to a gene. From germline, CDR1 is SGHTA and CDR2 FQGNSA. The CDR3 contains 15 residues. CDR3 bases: TGTGCCAGCAGCATTAGCGGGGGGGTCTACAATGAGCAGTTCTTC. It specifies CASSISGGVYNEQFF.

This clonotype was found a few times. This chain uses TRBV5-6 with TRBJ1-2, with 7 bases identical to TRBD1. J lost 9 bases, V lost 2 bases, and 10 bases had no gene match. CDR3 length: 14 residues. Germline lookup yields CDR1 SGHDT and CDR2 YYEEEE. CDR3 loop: CASSLPDREARYTF. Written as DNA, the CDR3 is TGTGCCAGCAGCTTACCCGACAGGGAAGCGCGCTACACCTTC.

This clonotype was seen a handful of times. The CDR3 loop is CSAKKPGRSSYNEQFF. CDR3 in DNA: TGCAGTGCTAAGAAGCCGGGACGGAGCTCCTACAATGAGCAGTTCTTC. The V and J genes are TRBV20-1 and TRBJ2-1; D may correspond to TRBD1 or TRBD2 (5 bases each). V lost 4 bases and J 0 bases, leaving 16 bases between the germline ends. The CDR3 has 16 residues. The germline gives CDR1 DFQATT, CDR2 SNEGSKA (reference sequence).

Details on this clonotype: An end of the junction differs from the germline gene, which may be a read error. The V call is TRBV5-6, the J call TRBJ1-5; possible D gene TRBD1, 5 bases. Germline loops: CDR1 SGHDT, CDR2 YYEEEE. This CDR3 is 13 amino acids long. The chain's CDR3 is CASGLGGVGPQHF. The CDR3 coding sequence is TGTGCCAGCGGCTTGGGGGGGGTAGGGCCCCAGCATTTT. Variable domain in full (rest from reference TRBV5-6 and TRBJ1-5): DAGVTQSPTHLIKTRGQQVTLRCSPKSGHDTVSWYQQALGQGPQFIFQYYEEEERQRGNFPDRFSGHQFPNYSSELNVNALLLGDSALYLCASGLGGVGPQHFGDGTRLSIL.